The TCR beta chain described here comes from a study of blood T cell repertoires in COVID-19. Study-level information: T cells, B-cell-depleted T cells, or PBMCs supplied cDNA or gDNA.

Original data processing: Estimation of nucleated cell counts relied on the amplification of reference gene primers. Only in-frame clones appear in the TCRdb table, and some are missing; sequencing was by immunoSEQ multiplex PCR. That table furnishes V, J and clone size, whereas the DNA furnished D and trimming. The table records 250,000 or so clones, about 91% of them present only once. Deletions cut 8 bases from V and 1 base from J, with 7 bases between. This CDR3 contains 12 residues. Living in 24 US areas, the participants were between roughly 18 and 95 years of age. Sequencing input: PBMCs or T cells enriched from blood (not recorded which). V usage is TRBV12-3 or TRBV12-4 and J usage is TRBJ2-3; D call uncertain. This receptor was identified in a woman between 25 and 40 years old with acute COVID-19. CDR3 bases: TGTGCCAGCGCTGCGGGCACAGATACGCAGTATTTT. Protein product: CASAAGTDTQYF.